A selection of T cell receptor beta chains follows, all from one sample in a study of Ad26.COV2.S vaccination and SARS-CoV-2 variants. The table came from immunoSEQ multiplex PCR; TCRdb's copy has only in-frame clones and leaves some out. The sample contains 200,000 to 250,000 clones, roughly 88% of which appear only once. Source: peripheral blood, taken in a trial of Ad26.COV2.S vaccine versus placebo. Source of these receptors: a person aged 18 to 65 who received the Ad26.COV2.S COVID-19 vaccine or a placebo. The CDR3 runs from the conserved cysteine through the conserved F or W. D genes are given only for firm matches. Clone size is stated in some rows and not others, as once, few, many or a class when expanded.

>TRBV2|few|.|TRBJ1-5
TGTGCCAGCAGTGAAGGACAGTTCGGGAATCAGCCCCAGCATTTT
CASSEGQFGNQPQHF
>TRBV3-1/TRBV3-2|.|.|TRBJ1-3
TGTGCCAGCAGACCCGGGCGTCTTGAGAGCTCTGGAAACACCATATATTTT
CASRPGRLESSGNTIYF
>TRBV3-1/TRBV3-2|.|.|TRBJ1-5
TGTGCCAGCAGCCTGGAACCGGGTAGCAATCAGCCCCAGCATTTT
CASSLEPGSNQPQHF
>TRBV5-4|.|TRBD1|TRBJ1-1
TGTGCCAGCAGCTTCCCGGGACAGCTCACTGAAGCTTTCTTT
CASSFPGQLTEAFF
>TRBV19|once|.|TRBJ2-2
TGTGCCAGTATTAACCACGGGGCGGCAGACACCGGGGAGCTGTTTTTT
CASINHGAADTGELFF
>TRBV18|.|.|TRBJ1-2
TGTGCCAGCTCCCCACGGGACTATGGCTACACCTTC
CASSPRDYGYTF
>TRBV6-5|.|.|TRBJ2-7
TGTGCCAGCAGGCGGGGGCAGGGCGACGGCGAGCAGTACTTC
CASRRGQGDGEQYF
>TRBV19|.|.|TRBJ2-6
TGTGCCAGTAGTACCCTGACCGTAGGTGGTGCTGGGGCCAACGTCCTGACTTTC
CASSTLTVGGAGANVLTF
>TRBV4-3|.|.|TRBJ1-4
TGCGCCAGCAGCCAAGAGCTACACACAACTAATGAAAAACTGTTTTTT
CASSQELHTTNEKLFF
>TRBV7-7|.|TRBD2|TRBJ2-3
TGTGCTAGCAGCTTGCTAGCGGGAAGCACAGATACGCAGTATTTT
CASSLLAGSTDTQYF
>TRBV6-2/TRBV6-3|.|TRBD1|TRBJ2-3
TGTGCCAGCAGTCGCCGCCTCACAGGGGGGCCAAGAACAGATACGCAGTATTTT
CASSRRLTGGPRTDTQYF
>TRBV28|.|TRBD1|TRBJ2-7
TGTGCCAGCACCCCCCCAGGGACAGTAAACTACGAGCAGTACTTC
CASTPPGTVNYEQYF
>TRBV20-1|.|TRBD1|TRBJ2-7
TGCAGTGGGGACAGGGGCTACGAGCAGTACTTC
CSGDRGYEQYF
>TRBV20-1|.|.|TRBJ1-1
TGCAGTGCTAGTAGGGTGAACACTGAAGCTTTCTTT
CSASRVNTEAFF
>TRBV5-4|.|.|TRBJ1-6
TGTGCCAGCAGCTTGGTTGGGGACTATAATTCACCCCTCCACTTT
CASSLVGDYNSPLHF
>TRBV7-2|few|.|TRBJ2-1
TGTGCCAGCAGCTTACTCGGCGATGAGCAGTTCTTC
CASSLLGDEQFF
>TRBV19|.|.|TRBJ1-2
TGTGCCAGTAGTGGAGGACGCCCAGACAACTATGGCTACACCTTC
CASSGGRPDNYGYTF
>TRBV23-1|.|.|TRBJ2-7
TGCGCCAGCAGTCAAGGTGAGACAGGATTGGGGACTACCTACGAGCAGTACTTC
CASSQGETGLGTTYEQYF
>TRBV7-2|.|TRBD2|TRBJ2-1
TGTGCCAGCAGCTTAGATGGGCTTAGCGGGAGTTGGGAGTTCTTC
CASSLDGLSGSWEFF
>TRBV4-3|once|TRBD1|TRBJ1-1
TGCGCCAGCAGCCAAGACAGGGGGCTCACTGAAGCTTTCTTT
CASSQDRGLTEAFF
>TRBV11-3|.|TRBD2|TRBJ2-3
TGTGCCAGCAGCTTAGGAGCGGGGGCCAGCACAGATACGCAGTATTTT
CASSLGAGASTDTQYF
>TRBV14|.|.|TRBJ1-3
TGTGCCAGCAGCCTGATGACCATGGCTGGAAACACCATATATTTT
CASSLMTMAGNTIYF
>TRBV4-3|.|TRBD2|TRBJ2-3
TGCGCCAGCAGCCAAGATTGGACGGGAGGTTACACAGATACGCAGTATTTT
CASSQDWTGGYTDTQYF
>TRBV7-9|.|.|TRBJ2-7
TGTGCCAGCAGCTCCTTCGGCGGGGAGACCTACGAGCAGTACTTC
CASSSFGGETYEQYF
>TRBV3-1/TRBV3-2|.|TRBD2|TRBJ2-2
TGTGCCAGCAGCCAAGATCTACGGCGGGGGGGCCCCGGGGAGCTGTTTTTT
CASSQDLRRGGPGELFF
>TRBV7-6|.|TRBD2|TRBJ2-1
TGTGCCAGCAGCCGGGGACTAGCGGGAGGGTACAATGAGCAGTTCTTC
CASSRGLAGGYNEQFF
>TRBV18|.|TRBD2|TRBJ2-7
TGTGCCAGCTCACCGCTCGGAGGCGGGACTAGCGGGGTCGAGCAGTACTTC
CASSPLGGGTSGVEQYF
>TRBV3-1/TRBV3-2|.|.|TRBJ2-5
TGTGCCAGCTCCCCGAGATCGTATGAGACCCAGTACTTC
CASSPRSYETQYF
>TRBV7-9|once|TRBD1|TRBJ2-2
TGTGCCGTGACAGGGGGCGGGGAGCTGTTTTTT
CAVTGGGELFF
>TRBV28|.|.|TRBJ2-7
TGTGCCAGCAGTTTTAGGGCCCTCTCCTACGAGCAGTACTTC
CASSFRALSYEQYF
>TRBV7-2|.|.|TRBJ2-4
TGTGCCAGCAGCTTAGAAGGAACAGGGTTATACATTCAGTACTTC
CASSLEGTGLYIQYF
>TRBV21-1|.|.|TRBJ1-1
TGTGCCAGCAGCAGATGGGACAGGGCCCGGGGTAGCACTGAAGCTTTCTTT
CASSRWDRARGSTEAFF
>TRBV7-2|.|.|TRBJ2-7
TGTGCCAGCAGCTTAACGAGAGATCGCGAGCAGTACTTC
CASSLTRDREQYF
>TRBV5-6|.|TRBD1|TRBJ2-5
TGTGCCAGCAGCTATGGACAGGCCGAGACCCAGTACTTC
CASSYGQAETQYF
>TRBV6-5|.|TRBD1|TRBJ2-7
TGTGCCAGCAGTTCCACCGACAGGGGAATAGGCGAGCAGTACTTC
CASSSTDRGIGEQYF
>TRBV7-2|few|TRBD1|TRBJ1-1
TGTGCCAGCAGCTCCCAGAGGACAGGGGTGACTGAAGCTTTCTTT
CASSSQRTGVTEAFF
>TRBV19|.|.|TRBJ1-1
TGTGCCAGTAGTATCTGGGACACTAAGCTTTCCGAAGCTTTCTTT
CASSIWDTKLSEAFF
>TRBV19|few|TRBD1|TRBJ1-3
TGTGCCAGTAGTCCACAGGGGGCTTACGGAAACACCATATATTTT
CASSPQGAYGNTIYF
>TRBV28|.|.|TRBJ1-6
TGTGCCAGCAGTTTTGAGGATTCACCCCTCCACTTT
CASSFEDSPLHF
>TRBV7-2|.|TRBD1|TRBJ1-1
TGTGCCAGCAGCTTCAAACCCTGGACAGGGCGTGAAGCTTTCTTT
CASSFKPWTGREAFF
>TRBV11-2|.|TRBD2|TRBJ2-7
TGTGCCAGCAGCCCGACTAGCGGGAAAACCTACGAGCAGTACTTC
CASSPTSGKTYEQYF
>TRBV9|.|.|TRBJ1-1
TGTGCCAGCAGCTCTAGCCCCGGACACTTGGGCACTGAAGCTTTCTTT
CASSSSPGHLGTEAFF
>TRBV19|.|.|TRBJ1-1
TGTGCCAGTAGTGTCAACCCCGCCATCGACACTGAAGCTTTCTTT
CASSVNPAIDTEAFF
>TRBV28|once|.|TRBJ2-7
TGTGCCAGCAGTTTAGGAGGAAATCCCTACGAGCAGTACTTC
CASSLGGNPYEQYF
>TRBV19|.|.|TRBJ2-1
TGTGCCTCCACGGGCGCCAGCCATGAGCAGTTCTTC
CASTGASHEQFF
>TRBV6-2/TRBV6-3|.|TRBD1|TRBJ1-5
TGTGCCAGCAGTGGCGGGACAGGTAATTATCAGCCCCAGCATTTT
CASSGGTGNYQPQHF
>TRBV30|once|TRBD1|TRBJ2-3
TGTGCCTGGAGTGTAGGGGGCAGGGGGCGCGGTGCAGATACGCAGTATTTT
CAWSVGGRGRGADTQYF
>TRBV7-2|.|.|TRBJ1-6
TGTGCCAGCGCCTCGGTCGGAATCTTAGGTTCACCCCTCCACTTT
CASASVGILGSPLHF
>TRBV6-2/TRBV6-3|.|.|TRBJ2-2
TGTGCCAGCAGTTACTCGAGACAGGTCGCCGGGGAGCTGTTTTTT
CASSYSRQVAGELFF
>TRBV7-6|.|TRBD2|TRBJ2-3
TGTGCCAGCAGCCCTGCGGGGGCGGGAGGGACAGATACGCAGTATTTT
CASSPAGAGGTDTQYF